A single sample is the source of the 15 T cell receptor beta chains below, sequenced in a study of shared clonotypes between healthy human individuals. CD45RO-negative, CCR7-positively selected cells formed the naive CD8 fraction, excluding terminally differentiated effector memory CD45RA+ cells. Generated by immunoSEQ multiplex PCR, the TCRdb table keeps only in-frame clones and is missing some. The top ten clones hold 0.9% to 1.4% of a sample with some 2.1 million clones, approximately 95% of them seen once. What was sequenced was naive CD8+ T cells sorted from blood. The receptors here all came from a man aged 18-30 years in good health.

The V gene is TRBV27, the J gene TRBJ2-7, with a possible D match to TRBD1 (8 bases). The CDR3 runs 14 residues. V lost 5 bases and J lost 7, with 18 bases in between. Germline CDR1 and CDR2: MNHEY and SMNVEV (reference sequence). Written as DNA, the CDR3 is TGTGCCAGCAGTCTCCAAACAGGGGGGGAAGAGCAGTACTTC. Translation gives CASSLQTGGEEQYF.

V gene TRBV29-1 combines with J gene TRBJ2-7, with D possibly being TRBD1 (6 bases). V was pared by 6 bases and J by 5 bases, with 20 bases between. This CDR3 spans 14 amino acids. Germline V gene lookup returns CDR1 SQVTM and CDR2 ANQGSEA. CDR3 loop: CSVALDSLNHEQYF. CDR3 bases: TGCAGCGTAGCCCTGGACAGTCTAAATCACGAGCAGTACTTC.

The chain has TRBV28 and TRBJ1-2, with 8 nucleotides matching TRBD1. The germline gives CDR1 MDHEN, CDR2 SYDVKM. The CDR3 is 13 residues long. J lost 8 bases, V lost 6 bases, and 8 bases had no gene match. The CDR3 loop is CASSPGGAEGYTF. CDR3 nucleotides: TGTGCCAGCAGCCCAGGGGGCGCGGAGGGCTACACCTTC.

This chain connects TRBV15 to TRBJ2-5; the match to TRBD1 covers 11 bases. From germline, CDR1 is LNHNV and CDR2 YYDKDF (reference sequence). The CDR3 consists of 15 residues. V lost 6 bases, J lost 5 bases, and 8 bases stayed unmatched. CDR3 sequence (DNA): TGTGCCACCAGTAGGGGACAGGGGGAAGAGGAGACCCAGTACTTC. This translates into CATSRGQGEEETQYF.

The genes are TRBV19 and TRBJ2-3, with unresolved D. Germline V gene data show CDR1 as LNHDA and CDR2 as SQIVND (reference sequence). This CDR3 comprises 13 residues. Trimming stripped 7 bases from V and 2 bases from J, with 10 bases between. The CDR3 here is CASNDLNTDTQYF. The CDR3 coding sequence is TGTGCCAGTAACGATCTCAACACAGATACGCAGTATTTT.

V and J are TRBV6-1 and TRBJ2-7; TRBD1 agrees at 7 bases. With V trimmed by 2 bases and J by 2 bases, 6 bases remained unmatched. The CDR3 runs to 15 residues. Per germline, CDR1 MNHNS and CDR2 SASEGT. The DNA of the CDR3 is TGTGCCAGCAGTGAATCCCCAGGGGGAACCTACGAGCAGTACTTC. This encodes CASSESPGGTYEQYF.

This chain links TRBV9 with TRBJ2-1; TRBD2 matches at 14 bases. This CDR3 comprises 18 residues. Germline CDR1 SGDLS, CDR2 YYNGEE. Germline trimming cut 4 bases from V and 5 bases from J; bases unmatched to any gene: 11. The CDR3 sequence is CASSLGLAGGTKDNEQFF. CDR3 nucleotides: TGTGCCAGCAGCCTTGGACTAGCGGGGGGAACAAAGGACAATGAGCAGTTCTTC.

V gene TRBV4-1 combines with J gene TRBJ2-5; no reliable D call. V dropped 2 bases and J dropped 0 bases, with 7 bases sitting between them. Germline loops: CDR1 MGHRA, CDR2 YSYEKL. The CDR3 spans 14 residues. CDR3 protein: CASSQSRYQETQYF. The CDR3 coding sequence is TGCGCCAGCAGCCAATCTAGGTACCAAGAGACCCAGTACTTC.

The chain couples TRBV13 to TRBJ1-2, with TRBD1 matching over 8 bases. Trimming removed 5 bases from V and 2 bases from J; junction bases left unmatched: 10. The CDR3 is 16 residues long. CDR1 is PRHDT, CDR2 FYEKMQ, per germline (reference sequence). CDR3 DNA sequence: TGTGCCAGCAGCCCCAGTCCCGGGACAGGCAACTATGGCTACACCTTC. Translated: CASSPSPGTGNYGYTF.

The CDR3 is CASSQSPLGDYYGYTF. CDR3 sequence (DNA): TGCGCCAGCAGCCAAAGTCCTTTAGGGGATTACTATGGCTACACCTTC. The rearrangement uses TRBV4-1 and TRBJ1-2; weak D call: TRBD1 (5 bases). Trimming cost V 2 bases and J 3 bases, with 16 bases left between them. The CDR3 consists of 16 residues. Germline CDR1 MGHRA, CDR2 YSYEKL.

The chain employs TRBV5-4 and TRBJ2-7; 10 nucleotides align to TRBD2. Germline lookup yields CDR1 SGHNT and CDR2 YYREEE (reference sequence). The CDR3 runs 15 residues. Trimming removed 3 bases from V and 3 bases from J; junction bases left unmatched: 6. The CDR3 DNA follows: TGTGCCAGCAGCTGGGGGATAGCGGGAGGCTACGAGCAGTACTTC. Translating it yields CASSWGIAGGYEQYF.

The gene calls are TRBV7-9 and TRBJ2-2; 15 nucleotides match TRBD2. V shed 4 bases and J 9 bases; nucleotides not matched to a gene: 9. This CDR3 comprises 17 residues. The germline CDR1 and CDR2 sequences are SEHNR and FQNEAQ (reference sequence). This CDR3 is CASSSTRTSGRGRELFF. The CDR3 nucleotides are TGTGCCAGCAGCTCCACCCGGACTAGCGGGAGGGGCAGGGAGCTGTTTTTT.

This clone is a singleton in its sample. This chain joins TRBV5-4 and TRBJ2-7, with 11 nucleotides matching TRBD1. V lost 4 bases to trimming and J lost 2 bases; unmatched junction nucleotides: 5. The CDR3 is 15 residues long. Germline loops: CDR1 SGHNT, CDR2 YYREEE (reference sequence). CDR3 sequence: CASSAGQGATYEQYF. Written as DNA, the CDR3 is TGTGCCAGCAGCGCAGGACAGGGGGCGACCTACGAGCAGTACTTC.

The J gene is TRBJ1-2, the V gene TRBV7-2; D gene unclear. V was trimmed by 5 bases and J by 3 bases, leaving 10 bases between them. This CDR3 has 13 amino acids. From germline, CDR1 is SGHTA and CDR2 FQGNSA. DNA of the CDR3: TGTGCCAGCAGCCCCGAACCCCACTATGGCTACACCTTC. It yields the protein CASSPEPHYGYTF.

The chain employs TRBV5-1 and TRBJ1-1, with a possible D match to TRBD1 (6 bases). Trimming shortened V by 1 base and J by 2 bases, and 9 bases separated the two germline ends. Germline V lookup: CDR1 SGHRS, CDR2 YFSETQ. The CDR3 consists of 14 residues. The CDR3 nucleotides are TGCGCCAGCAGCTTGTGGACAGATAACACTGAAGCTTTCTTT. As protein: CASSLWTDNTEAFF.